The present entry profiles one T cell receptor (beta chain) with its context. Its antigen is unknown. A much larger clone lies one base from this, so it may be a read error. The CDR3 sequence is 13 residues long. J lost 5 bases, V lost 11 bases, and 11 bases had no gene match. Germline CDR1 and CDR2: MNHEY and SVGAGI. Unique molecular identifiers tagged the TCR beta cDNA libraries. TCRdb itself ran the PCR reads through MiXCR, one entry per CDR3 protein. The sample has about 190,000 distinct CDR3 sequences; roughly 28% are singletons. The entry originates in a study of post-analysis software for immune sequencing data. Study information: The cohort encompassed relapsing-remitting, secondary progressive and progressive-relapsing multiple sclerosis disease courses.

Points from the study as a whole: When compared against controls, multiple sclerosis patients showed significantly lower normalized Chao1 diversity. F measure showed strong co-clustering of same-batch samples. Five TRBV segments, including TRBV5-6, TRBV5-1 and TRBV20-1, were more frequent in patients than controls.

The material sequenced was blood. The V call is TRBV6-5, the J call TRBJ2-5; TRBD1 matches at 7 bases. This TCR was recovered from a girl aged 2-17 years with multiple sclerosis. The CDR3 DNA is TGTGCCGCGAAAACAGGGGCGGGTGAGACCCAGTACTTC. It codes for CAAKTGAGETQYF.